This T cell receptor (beta chain) emerged from a study of early T cells in non-severe SARS-CoV-2 infection. Study-wide background: The study sequenced bulk RNA from unsorted whole blood, with chains unpaired.

In its sample, this clonotype was seen many times. CDR1 is SGHTA, CDR2 FQGTGA, per germline. Trimming removed 3 bases from V and 5 bases from J, with 7 bases in between. The CDR3 is 13 amino acids. TCRdb ran MiXCR on the 5' RACE reads and lists one entry per CDR3 protein. The sample yields under 80,000 distinct CDR3 sequences, around a tenth seen once. The sequenced sample was whole blood. This clonotype was obtained from an adult who was a healthcare worker with PCR-confirmed SARS-CoV-2 infection or an uninfected control (not recorded which). The genes are TRBV7-3 and TRBJ2-2, with D unclear. CDR3 in amino acids: CASSLGGTGELFF. The CDR3 nucleotides are TGTGCCAGCAGCTTGGGCGGAACCGGGGAGCTGTTTTTT.